A single T cell receptor beta chain is shown here with its context. Its antigen remains unidentified. The sample is drawn from a study of post-analysis software for immune sequencing data. Turning to the study itself: Progressive-relapsing, secondary progressive and relapsing-remitting multiple sclerosis were among the disease courses included.

Unique-molecular-identifier-tagged TCR beta cDNA libraries were used. There were roughly 0.95 to 11 million T cells, and some 500,000 cDNA molecules came from them. TCRdb ran MiXCR on the PCR reads and lists one entry per CDR3 protein. Seen here are more than 500,000 distinct CDR3 sequences, around 31% observed once, and the top ten hold 5% to 6%. Study-level points and caveats: Patients with multiple sclerosis recorded significantly lower normalized Chao1 diversity than controls, the study found. F measure grouped same-batch samples tightly together. Comparison of patients with controls showed five TRBV segments more frequent in patients, TRBV5-6, TRBV5-1 and TRBV20-1 among them.

This CDR3 contains 15 residues. The V and J ends lost 8 bases and 0 bases respectively, with 14 bases between them. This rearrangement joins TRBV12-3 or TRBV12-4 to TRBJ2-4; a possible D gene is TRBD1 (6 bases). Sequenced: blood. This clonotype was sampled from a girl aged 2-17 years with multiple sclerosis. The CDR3 protein is CASSDRPPAKNIQYF. CDR3 sequence (DNA): TGTGCCAGCTCCGACAGGCCCCCAGCCAAAAACATTCAGTACTTC.